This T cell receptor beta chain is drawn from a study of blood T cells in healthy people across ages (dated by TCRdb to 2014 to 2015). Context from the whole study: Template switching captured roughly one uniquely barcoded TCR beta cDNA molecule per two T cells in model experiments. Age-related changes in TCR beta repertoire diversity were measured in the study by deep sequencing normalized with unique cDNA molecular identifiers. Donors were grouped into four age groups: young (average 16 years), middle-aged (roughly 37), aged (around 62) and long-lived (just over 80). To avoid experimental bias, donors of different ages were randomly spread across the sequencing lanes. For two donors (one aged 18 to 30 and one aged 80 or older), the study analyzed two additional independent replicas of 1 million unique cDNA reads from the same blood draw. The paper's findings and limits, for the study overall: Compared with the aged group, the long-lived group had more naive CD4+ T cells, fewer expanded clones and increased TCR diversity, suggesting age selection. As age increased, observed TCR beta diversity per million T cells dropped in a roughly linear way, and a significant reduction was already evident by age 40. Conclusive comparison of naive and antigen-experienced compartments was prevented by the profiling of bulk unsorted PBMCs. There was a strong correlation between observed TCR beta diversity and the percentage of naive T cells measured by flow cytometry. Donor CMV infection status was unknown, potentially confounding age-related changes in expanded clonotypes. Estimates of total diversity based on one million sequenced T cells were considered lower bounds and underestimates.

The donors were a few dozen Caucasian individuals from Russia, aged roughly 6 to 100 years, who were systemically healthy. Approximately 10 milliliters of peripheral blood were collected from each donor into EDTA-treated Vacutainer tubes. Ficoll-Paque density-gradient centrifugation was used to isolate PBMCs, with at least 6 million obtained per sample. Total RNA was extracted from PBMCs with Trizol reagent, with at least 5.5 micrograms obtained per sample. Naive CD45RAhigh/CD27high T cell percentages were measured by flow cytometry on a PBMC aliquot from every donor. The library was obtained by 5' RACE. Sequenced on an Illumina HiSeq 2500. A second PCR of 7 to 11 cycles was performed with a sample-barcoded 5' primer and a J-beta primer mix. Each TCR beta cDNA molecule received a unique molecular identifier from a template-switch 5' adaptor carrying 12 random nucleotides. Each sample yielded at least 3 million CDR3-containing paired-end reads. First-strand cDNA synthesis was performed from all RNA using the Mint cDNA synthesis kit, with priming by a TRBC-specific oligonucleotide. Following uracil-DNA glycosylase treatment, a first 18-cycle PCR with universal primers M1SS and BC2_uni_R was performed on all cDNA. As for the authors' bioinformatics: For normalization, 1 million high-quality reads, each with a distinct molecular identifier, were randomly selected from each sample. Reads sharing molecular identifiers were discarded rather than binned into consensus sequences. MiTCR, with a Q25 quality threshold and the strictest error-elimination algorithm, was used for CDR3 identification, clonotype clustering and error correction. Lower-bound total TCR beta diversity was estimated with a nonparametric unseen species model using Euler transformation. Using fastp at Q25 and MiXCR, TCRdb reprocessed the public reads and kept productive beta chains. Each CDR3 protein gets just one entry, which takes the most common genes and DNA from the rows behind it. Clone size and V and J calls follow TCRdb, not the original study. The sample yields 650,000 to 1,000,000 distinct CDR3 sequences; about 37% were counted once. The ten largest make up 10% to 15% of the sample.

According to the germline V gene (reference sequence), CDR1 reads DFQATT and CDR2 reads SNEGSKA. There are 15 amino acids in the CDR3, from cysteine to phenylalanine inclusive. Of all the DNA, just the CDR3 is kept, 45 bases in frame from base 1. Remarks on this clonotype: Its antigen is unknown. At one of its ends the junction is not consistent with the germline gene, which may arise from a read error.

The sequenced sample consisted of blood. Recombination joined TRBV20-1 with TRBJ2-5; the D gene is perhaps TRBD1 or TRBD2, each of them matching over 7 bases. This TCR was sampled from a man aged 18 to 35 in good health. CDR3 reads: CSARAGDSVQGTQYF. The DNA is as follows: TGCAGTGCTCGGGCGGGGGACAGTGTCCAAGGGACCCAGTACTTC.